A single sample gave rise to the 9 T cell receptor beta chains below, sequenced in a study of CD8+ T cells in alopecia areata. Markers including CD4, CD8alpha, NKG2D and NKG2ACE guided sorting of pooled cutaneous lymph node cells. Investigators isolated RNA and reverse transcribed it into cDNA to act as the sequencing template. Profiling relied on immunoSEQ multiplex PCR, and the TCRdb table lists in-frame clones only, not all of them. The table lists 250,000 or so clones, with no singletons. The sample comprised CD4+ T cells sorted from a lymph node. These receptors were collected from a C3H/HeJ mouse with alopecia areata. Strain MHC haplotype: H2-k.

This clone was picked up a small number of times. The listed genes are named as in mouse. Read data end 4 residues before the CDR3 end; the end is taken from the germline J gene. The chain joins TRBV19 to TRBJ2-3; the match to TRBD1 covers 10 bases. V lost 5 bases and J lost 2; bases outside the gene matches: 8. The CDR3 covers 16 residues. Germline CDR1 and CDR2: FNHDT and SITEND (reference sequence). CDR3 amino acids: CASSRGTGVYAETLYF. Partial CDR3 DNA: TGTGCCAGCAGCCGAGGGACAGGGGTCTATGCAGAA.

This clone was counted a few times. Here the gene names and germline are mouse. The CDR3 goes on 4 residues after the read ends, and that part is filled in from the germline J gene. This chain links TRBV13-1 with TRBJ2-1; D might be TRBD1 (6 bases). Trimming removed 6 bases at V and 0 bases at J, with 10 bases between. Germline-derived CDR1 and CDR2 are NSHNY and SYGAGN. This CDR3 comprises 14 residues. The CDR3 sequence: CASTGQNNYAEQFF. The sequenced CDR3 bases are TGTGCCAGCACCGGACAGAATAACTATGCT.

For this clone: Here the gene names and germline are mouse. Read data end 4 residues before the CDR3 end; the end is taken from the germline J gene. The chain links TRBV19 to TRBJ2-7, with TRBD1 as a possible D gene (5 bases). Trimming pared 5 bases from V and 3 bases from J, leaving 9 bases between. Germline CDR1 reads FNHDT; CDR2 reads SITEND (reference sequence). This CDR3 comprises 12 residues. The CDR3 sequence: CASSMTVYEQYF. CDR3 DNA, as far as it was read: TGTGCCAGCAGCATGACAGTCTAT. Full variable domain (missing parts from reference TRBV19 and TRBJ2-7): GGIITQTPKFLIGQEGQKLTLKCQQNFNHDTMYWYRQDSGKGLRLIYYSITENDLQKGDLSEGYDASREKKSSFSLTVTSAQKNEMAVFLCASSMTVYEQYFGPGTRLTVL.

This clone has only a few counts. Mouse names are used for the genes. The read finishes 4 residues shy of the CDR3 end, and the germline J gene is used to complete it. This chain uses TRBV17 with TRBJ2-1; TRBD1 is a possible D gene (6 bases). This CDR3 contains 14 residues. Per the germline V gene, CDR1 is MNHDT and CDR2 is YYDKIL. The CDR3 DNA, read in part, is TGTGCTAGCAGTAGAGGGGCAGGGGTGGCT. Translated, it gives CASSRGAGVA. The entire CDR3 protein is CASSRGAGVAEQFF.

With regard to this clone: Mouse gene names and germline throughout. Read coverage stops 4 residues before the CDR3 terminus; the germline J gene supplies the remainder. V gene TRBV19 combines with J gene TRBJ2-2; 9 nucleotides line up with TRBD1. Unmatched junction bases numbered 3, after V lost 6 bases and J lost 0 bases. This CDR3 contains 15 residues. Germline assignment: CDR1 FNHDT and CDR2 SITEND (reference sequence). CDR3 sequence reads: CASNRDRANTGQLYF. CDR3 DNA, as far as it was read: TGTGCCAGCAACCGGGACAGGGCAAACACCGGG.

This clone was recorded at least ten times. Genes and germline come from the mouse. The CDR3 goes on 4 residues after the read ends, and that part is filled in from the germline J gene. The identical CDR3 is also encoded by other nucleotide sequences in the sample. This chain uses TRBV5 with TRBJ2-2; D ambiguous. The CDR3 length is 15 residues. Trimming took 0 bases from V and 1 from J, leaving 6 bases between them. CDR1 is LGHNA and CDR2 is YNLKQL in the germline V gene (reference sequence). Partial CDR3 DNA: TGTGCCAGCAGCCAAGAAGCAGGAAACACCGGG. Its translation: CASSQEAGNTG. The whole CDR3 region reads CASSQEAGNTGQLYF.

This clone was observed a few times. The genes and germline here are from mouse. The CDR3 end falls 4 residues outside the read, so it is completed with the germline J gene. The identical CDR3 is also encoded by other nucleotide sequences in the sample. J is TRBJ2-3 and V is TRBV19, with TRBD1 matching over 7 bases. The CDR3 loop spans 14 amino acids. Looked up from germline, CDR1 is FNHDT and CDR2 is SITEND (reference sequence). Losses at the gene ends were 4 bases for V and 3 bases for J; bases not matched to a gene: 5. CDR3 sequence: CASSRTGGAETLYF. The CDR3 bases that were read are TGTGCCAGCAGTCGGACAGGTGGGGCAGAA.

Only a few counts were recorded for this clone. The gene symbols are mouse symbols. The sequenced part of the CDR3 DNA is TGTGCCAGCAGCCAAGAAGGACAGGAGAGGGAT. Translation: CASSQEGQERD. The entire CDR3 sequence reads CASSQEGQERDEQYF. The chain couples TRBV5 to TRBJ2-7; 7 bases match TRBD1. The DNA ends 4 residues before the CDR3 does, and the rest of the CDR3 is filled in from the germline J gene. This CDR3 has 15 amino acids. The germline V gene encodes CDR1 LGHNA and CDR2 YNLKQL (reference sequence).

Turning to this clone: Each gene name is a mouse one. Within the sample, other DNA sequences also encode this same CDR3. The CDR3 sequence: CASSDRVDTQYF. CDR3 bases read: TGTGCCAGCAGTGACAGGGTAGAC. This chain links TRBV13-3 with TRBJ2-5; tentatively, D is TRBD1 (5 bases). The read terminates 4 residues ahead of where the CDR3 ends, so the germline J gene completes it. Per germline, CDR1 NNHDY and CDR2 SYVADS. There are 12 residues in the CDR3.